The T cell receptor (beta chain) under discussion was sequenced for a study of metastatic and nonmetastatic thyroid tumors. About the research overall: Across blood and tumor or nodule tissue, repertoires from malignant and benign thyroid patients were compared with one another. The study, taken as a whole, reports: Malignant thyroid tumors reportedly exceeded benign nodules significantly in TCR beta diversity, with the difference appearing in blood and tumor.

Until they underwent thyroid surgery, no patient had received any treatment. The CDR3 has 12 residues. V was pared by 6 bases and J by 5 bases, with 11 bases between. Authors' processing steps: Differences in CDR3 between clinicopathological groups were drawn on to build a classifier intended to discriminate distant-metastatic papillary thyroid cancer patients. MiXCR re-clonotyped the PCR reads for TCRdb. These V and J calls originate from TCRdb's pipeline instead of the authors' own analysis. The table lists a few thousand clones, about a third of them singletons, with roughly a fifth in the top ten. A note on this clone: Its antigen is as yet unknown.

This chain uses TRBV12-3 or TRBV12-4 with TRBJ2-7; tentatively, D is TRBD1 (6 bases). The sequenced sample consisted of adjacent normal tissue. The sequence was collected from a female donor with papillary thyroid cancer or a benign thyroid nodule (not recorded which). Some clones in this sample may be carry-over from other donors' samples. The CDR3 DNA sequence: TGTGCCAGCAGACAGGGAGAAGACGAGCAGTACTTC. This translates into CASRQGEDEQYF.